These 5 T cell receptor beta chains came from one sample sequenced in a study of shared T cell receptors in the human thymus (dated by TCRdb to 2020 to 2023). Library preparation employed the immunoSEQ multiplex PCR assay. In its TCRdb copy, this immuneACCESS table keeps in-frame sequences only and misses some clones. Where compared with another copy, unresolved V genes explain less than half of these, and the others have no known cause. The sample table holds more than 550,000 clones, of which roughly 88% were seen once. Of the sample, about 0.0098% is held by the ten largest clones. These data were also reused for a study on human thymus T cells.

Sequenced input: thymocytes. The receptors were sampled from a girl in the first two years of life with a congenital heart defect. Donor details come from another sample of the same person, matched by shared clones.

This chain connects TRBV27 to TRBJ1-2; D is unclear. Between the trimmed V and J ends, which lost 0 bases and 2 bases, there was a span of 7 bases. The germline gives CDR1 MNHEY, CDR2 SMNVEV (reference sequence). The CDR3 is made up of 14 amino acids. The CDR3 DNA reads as TGTGCCAGCAGTTTATCACACGGGAACTATGGCTACACCTTC. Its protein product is CASSLSHGNYGYTF.

CDR3 amino acids: CASSVSGSTEAFF. CDR3 coding DNA: TGTGCCAGCAGCGTAAGCGGATCCACTGAAGCTTTCTTT. V is TRBV9 and J is TRBJ1-1; the D is unclear. This CDR3 comprises 13 residues. V lost 1 base and J lost 4, with 8 bases in between. In germline, CDR1 is SGDLS, CDR2 YYNGEE.

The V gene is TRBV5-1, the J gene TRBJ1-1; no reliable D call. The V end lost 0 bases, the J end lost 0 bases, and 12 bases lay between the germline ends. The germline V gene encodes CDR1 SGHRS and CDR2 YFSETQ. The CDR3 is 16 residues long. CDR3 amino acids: CASSLGFVHLNTEAFF. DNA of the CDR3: TGCGCCAGCAGCTTGGGCTTTGTACACCTGAACACTGAAGCTTTCTTT.

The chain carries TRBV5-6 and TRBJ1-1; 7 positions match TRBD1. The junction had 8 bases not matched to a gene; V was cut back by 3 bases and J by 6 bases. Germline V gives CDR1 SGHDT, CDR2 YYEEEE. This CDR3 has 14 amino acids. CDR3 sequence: CASSWQGVIAEAFF. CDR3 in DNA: TGTGCCAGCAGCTGGCAGGGGGTTATAGCTGAAGCTTTCTTT. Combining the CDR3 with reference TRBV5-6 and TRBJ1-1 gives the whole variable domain DAGVTQSPTHLIKTRGQQVTLRCSPKSGHDTVSWYQQALGQGPQFIFQYYEEEERQRGNFPDRFSGHQFPNYSSELNVNALLLGDSALYLCASSWQGVIAEAFFGQGTRLTVV.

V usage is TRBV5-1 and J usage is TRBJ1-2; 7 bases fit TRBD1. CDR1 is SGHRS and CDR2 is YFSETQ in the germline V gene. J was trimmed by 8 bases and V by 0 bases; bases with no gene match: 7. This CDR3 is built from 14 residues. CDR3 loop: CASSLEDRSGGYTF. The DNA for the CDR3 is TGCGCCAGCAGCTTGGAGGACAGGTCCGGGGGCTACACCTTC.